This T cell receptor (beta chain) comes out of a study of metastatic and nonmetastatic thyroid tumors. General study points: It was reported that TCR beta diversity was significantly higher in malignant thyroid tumors than benign nodules, in blood and tumor.

This clone was picked up one time. Its antigen is unknown. V gave up 4 bases and J gave up 4 bases, with 13 bases separating them. The CDR3 runs 14 residues. Germline V gives CDR1 SGHTA, CDR2 FQGNSA. Through MiXCR, TCRdb re-clonotyped the PCR reads. The table records tens of thousands of clones, about 15% of them present only once. Each patient came to thyroid surgery without any prior treatment (of any kind). Sequencing was carried out using tumor tissue. The TCR was taken from a female donor with papillary thyroid cancer or a benign thyroid nodule (not recorded which). Some clones in this sample may be carry-over from other donors' samples. This rearrangement joins TRBV7-2 to TRBJ1-2; a weak D match, TRBD1 (6 bases). CDR3 in DNA: TGTGCCAGCAGCTCTGCACAGGGAACCTATGGCTACACCTTC. Amino acids: CASSSAQGTYGYTF.